The present entry profiles one T cell receptor beta chain with its context. As yet, its antigen is unknown. The data stem from a study of T cell responses to AZD1222 COVID-19 vaccine. Findings and limits, study-wide: Baseline seropositives among AZD1222 recipients totaled only five or six. A mostly white British donor set with more females was recruited, and clonal diversity was possibly underestimated. Within unmutated variant regions lay the reported targets of nearly half of spike-specific TCRs.

Generated by immunoSEQ multiplex PCR, the TCRdb table keeps only in-frame clones and is missing some. In the table there are about 140,000 clones, around 93% of which are singletons. CDR1 is SQVTM, CDR2 ANQGSEA, per germline. This CDR3 is 14 amino acids long. V lost 6 bases to trimming and J lost 2 bases; unmatched junction nucleotides: 5. V usage is TRBV29-1 and J usage is TRBJ1-3; TRBD1 agrees at 9 bases. This clonotype originated in an adult who received the AZD1222 COVID-19 vaccine. This specimen consisted of peripheral blood, obtained 28 days after the second AZD1222 dose. The CDR3 DNA reads TGCAGCGTGACCACAGGGGGCCCTGGAAACACCATATATTTT. Encoded protein: CSVTTGGPGNTIYF.